This TCR beta chain was sequenced in a study of T cells in Graves' hyperthyroidism and ophthalmopathy. Study as a whole: Specimen type is peripheral blood, collected at initial diagnosis prior to any treatment.

This clonotype was recorded many times. Its antigen is undetermined. The investigators amplified TCR beta CDR3 regions from RNA transcripts. Carried out on the TCR CDR3, a first-round RT-PCR used the HTBI primer set. One entry per CDR3 protein results from TCRdb running MiXCR on the multiplex PCR reads. This sample has approximately 330,000 distinct CDR3 sequences; 15% to 20% occur once, and the top ten carry about 49%. General study results and limits: In blood, most of the thyroid clonotypes expanded above 0.001 were also present.

CDR3 length: 17 amino acids. Looked up from germline, CDR1 is SGHAT and CDR2 is FQNNGV. V was clipped by 3 bases and J by 3 bases, with 21 bases between them. The rearrangement joins TRBV11-2 to TRBJ2-7; possibly TRBD1 for D (6 bases). The specimen sequenced was blood. The source of this sequence is a woman between 45 and 65 years old with Graves' hyperthyroidism. In DNA, the CDR3 is TGTGCCAGCAGCTTTACAGGGAGTATAAATAACAACTACGAGCAGTACTTC. Its translation is CASSFTGSINNNYEQYF.